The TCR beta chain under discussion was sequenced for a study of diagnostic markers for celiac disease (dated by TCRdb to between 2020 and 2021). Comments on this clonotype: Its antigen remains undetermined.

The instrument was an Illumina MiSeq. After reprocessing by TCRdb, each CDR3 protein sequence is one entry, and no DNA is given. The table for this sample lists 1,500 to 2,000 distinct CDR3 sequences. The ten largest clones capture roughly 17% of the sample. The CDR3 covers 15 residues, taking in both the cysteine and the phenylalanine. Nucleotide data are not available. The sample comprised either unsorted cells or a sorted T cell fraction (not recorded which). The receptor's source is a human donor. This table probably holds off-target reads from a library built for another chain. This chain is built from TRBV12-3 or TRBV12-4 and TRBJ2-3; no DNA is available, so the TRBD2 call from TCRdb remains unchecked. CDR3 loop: CASSGGGSSTDTQYF.